This T cell receptor (beta chain) is drawn from a study of T-cell memory formation after mild COVID-19. Study information: Clusters of TCRs were largely donor specific.

CDR1 MNHEY and CDR2 SVGAGI come from the germline V gene. V shed 2 bases and J shed 7 bases, with 9 bases lying between them. This CDR3 spans 13 amino acids. This clonotype appeared a few times. Antigen: not known. Amplification by 5'RACE using constant-segment primers produced TCR alpha and TCR beta cDNA libraries that carried sample barcodes and UMIs. TCRdb reprocessed the 5' RACE reads via MiXCR and lists one record per CDR3 protein. The repertoire holds approximately 570,000 distinct CDR3 sequences, with more than 15% as singletons. Study findings and constraints: CD4/CD8 balance characterized clones contracting day 15 to 85, and CD4+ skew characterized later expanders. Clonal second-wave expansions that peaked on day 37 had unconfirmed SARS-CoV-2 specificity.

Sequencing was carried out using PBMCs or a T cell subset sorted from them (not recorded which). This TCR derives from an adult woman who had mild COVID-19 (a few samples of this study predate the infection). Cell type and time point are not known. V gene TRBV6-5 combines with J gene TRBJ2-1; D is unclear. Here the CDR3 DNA reads TGTGCCAGCAGTTACGAAGGGTTGAATGAGCAGTTCTTC. It yields the protein CASSYEGLNEQFF.